These 5 T cell receptor beta chains were sequenced from one sample in a study of prognosis after radiotherapy for stage I lung cancer. Genomic DNA was the source, and TCR beta CDR3 was amplified from it by two-round multiplex PCR. Primers specific to each TRBV and TRBJ gene drove first-round PCR. TCRdb reprocessed the multiplex PCR reads with MiXCR, giving one entry per CDR3 protein. Seen here are 15,000 to 20,000 distinct CDR3 sequences, roughly 31% observed once, and the top ten hold approximately 25%. The sequenced sample was PBMCs, obtained before or after stereotactic body radiation therapy (not recorded which). All receptors come from a donor aged 50 or older with non-small cell lung cancer.

CDR3 amino acids: CASNRDRDSHIHF. The CDR3 bases are TGTGCCAGCAACCGGGACAGGGATTCACACATCCACTTT. The chain is built from TRBV6-2 or TRBV6-3 and TRBJ1-6; 9 bases agree with TRBD1. Germline V gives CDR1 MNHEY, CDR2 SVGEGT. The CDR3 sequence is 13 residues long. V dropped 7 bases and J dropped 17; count of bases not matched to a gene: 12.

This clonotype was recorded many times. V gene TRBV19 combines with J gene TRBJ1-2; maybe TRBD1 (6 bases). V lost 6 bases, J lost 7 bases, and 18 bases lay in between. This CDR3 has 14 residues. Germline CDR1 reads LNHDA; CDR2 reads SQIVND (reference sequence). The CDR3, as DNA: TGTGCCAGTAGACAGGGATTGGGAAGTTCTGGCTACACCTTC. This sequence encodes CASRQGLGSSGYTF.

This clonotype came up many times. The junction and the germline gene differ at one end; a read error may be behind it. The J gene is TRBJ2-5, the V gene TRBV6-1; tentative D call: TRBD2 (6 bases). There are 14 residues in the CDR3. CDR1 is MNHNS, CDR2 SASEGT, per germline. The CDR3 loop reads CASSDGVGRETQSF. As DNA, the CDR3 is TGTGCCAGCAGTGACGGGGTGGGACGGGAGACCCAGTCCTTC.

This clonotype was counted ten times or more. The chain carries TRBV28 and TRBJ1-5, with D perhaps matching TRBD1 (5 bases). The CDR3 spans 13 residues. The germline V gene has CDR1 MDHEN and CDR2 SYDVKM. V dropped 2 bases and J dropped 5 bases, with 7 bases sitting between them. The CDR3 bases are TGTGCCAGCAGTTTAATGGGGGATCAGCCCCAGCATTTT. This codes for CASSLMGDQPQHF.

The DNA of the CDR3 is TGCGCCAGCAGCTTCCAGGTGGGTAAACAGGGAGAGCAGTACTTC. Its protein is CASSFQVGKQGEQYF. J is TRBJ2-7 and V is TRBV5-1; D is possibly TRBD1 (6 bases). Germline-derived CDR1 and CDR2 are SGHRS and YFSETQ. Trimming stripped 2 bases from V and 7 bases from J, with 19 bases between. The CDR3 has 15 residues.